The 9 T cell receptor beta chains in this list originate from one sample, sequenced in a study of blood T cell repertoires in COVID-19. TCRdb's table, derived via immunoSEQ multiplex PCR, lists solely in-frame clones and lacks some. The profile shows about 300,000 clones, 75% to 90% of them singletons. The specimen was peripheral blood. These receptors all come from a woman aged 45-60 years with COVID-19, enrolled during active disease.

This clone was found a few times. CDR3 in DNA: TGTGCCAGTAGTATAGACACTAGCGGGAGGGACTACAATGAGCAGTTCTTC. Amino acid sequence: CASSIDTSGRDYNEQFF. The chain recombines TRBV19 with TRBJ2-1; 13 positions agree with TRBD2. This CDR3 has 17 amino acids. Per the germline V gene, CDR1 is LNHDA and CDR2 is SQIVND (reference sequence). After removal of 0 bases from V and 3 bases from J, the junction contained 2 bases not matched to a gene. Based on the CDR3 plus reference TRBV19 and TRBJ2-1, the full variable domain is DGGITQSPKYLFRKEGQNVTLSCEQNLNHDAMYWYRQDPGQGLRLIYYSQIVNDFQKGDIAEGYSVSREKKESFPLTVTSAQKNPTAFYLCASSIDTSGRDYNEQFFGPGTRLTVL.

This chain joins TRBV6-5 and TRBJ1-3; D is undetermined. The CDR3 length is 14 residues. Trimming pared 6 bases from V and 2 bases from J, leaving 11 bases between. Germline V gene sequence: CDR1 MNHEY, CDR2 SVGAGI. The CDR3 DNA reads TGTGCCAGCAGGCCGGGATCGCCTGGAAACACCATATATTTT. This codes for CASRPGSPGNTIYF.

This sequence joins TRBV7-2 and TRBJ2-3, with TRBD2 matching over 14 bases. Germline V CDR1 and CDR2: SGHTA, FQGNSA. The J segment lost 6 bases and the V segment lost 2 bases, leaving 7 bases of the junction unmatched. The CDR3 is made up of 17 amino acids. The CDR3 reads CASSLLGTSGRSDTQYF. The CDR3 DNA follows: TGTGCCAGCAGCTTATTGGGGACTAGCGGGAGATCGGATACGCAGTATTTT.

J is TRBJ2-3 and V is TRBV11-2; 10 bases map to TRBD2. CDR3 length: 17 amino acids. From germline, CDR1 is SGHAT and CDR2 FQNNGV. V lost 1 base and J lost 0; bases outside the gene matches: 4. CDR3 DNA: TGTGCCAGCAGCTTAGGGACTAGCGGAATAAGCACAGATACGCAGTATTTT. Protein sequence: CASSLGTSGISTDTQYF.

V and J are TRBV18 and TRBJ2-2; 8 positions match TRBD1. After removal of 2 bases from V and 4 bases from J, the junction contained 6 bases not matched to a gene. CDR1 and CDR2 from the germline V gene are KGHSH and LQKENI. This CDR3 contains 16 residues. CDR3 DNA: TGTGCCAGCTCACCAGACAGGGGAGGTACCACCGGGGAGCTGTTTTTT. Its translation is CASSPDRGGTTGELFF.

This chain connects TRBV11-2 to TRBJ1-2; 7 bases line up with TRBD1. The CDR3 is made up of 14 amino acids. Trimming cost V 5 bases and J 4 bases; bases outside gene matches: 7. Germline CDR1 reads SGHAT; CDR2 reads FQNNGV. CDR3 amino acids: CASSHRDSPYGYTF. The DNA for the CDR3 is TGTGCCAGCAGCCACCGGGACAGTCCCTATGGCTACACCTTC.

This chain connects TRBV19 to TRBJ2-3; D is perhaps TRBD1 (6 bases). The CDR3 length is 15 residues. V dropped 3 bases and J dropped 2 bases, with 12 bases sitting between them. Germline assignment: CDR1 LNHDA and CDR2 SQIVND (reference sequence). The CDR3 nucleotides read TGTGCCAGTAGTATTGGCGGACAGCCCACAGATACGCAGTATTTT. Residues: CASSIGGQPTDTQYF.

The chain uses TRBV7-6 and TRBJ2-3, with 7 bases that match TRBD2. Germline V lookup: CDR1 SGHVS, CDR2 FNYEAQ. V was pared by 2 bases and J by 2 bases, with 4 bases of the junction left unmatched. The CDR3 length is 15 residues. This CDR3 is CASSLSGALTDTQYF. CDR3 nucleotides: TGTGCCAGCAGCTTAAGCGGGGCCCTCACAGATACGCAGTATTTT.

V is TRBV30 and J is TRBJ2-1; 7 bases line up with TRBD2. The CDR3 covers 14 residues. Trimming removed 0 bases from V and 3 bases from J; junction bases left unmatched: 2. Looked up from germline, CDR1 is GTSNPN and CDR2 is SVGIG (reference sequence). The chain's CDR3 is CAWSVRDYYNEQFF. The CDR3 DNA is TGTGCCTGGAGTGTACGGGACTACTACAATGAGCAGTTCTTC.